This passage covers 22 T cell receptor beta chains from one sample sequenced in a study of T cell repertoires in ileal Crohn's disease. TCRdb's copy holds only in-frame clones and misses some; the assay was immunoSEQ multiplex PCR. The profile shows roughly 14,000 clones, about two thirds of them singletons. The sequencing sample was made of ileal tissue. The source of these receptors is an adult with Crohn's disease.

This clone was seen a handful of times. The chain is built from TRBV2 and TRBJ2-7, with 10 bases aligning to TRBD1. Trimming cost V 7 bases and J 7 bases; bases outside gene matches: 19. CDR1 is SNHLY, CDR2 FYNNEI, per germline. The CDR3 runs to 17 residues. CDR3 sequence reads: CASTEQIRTGGVREQYF. The CDR3 DNA follows: TGTGCCAGCACAGAGCAAATCCGGACAGGGGGAGTAAGGGAGCAGTACTTC.

V is TRBV6-5 and J is TRBJ2-3; D uncertain. CDR3 length: 12 amino acids. The V and J ends lost 5 bases and 0 bases respectively, with 3 bases between them. The germline CDR1 and CDR2 sequences are MNHEY and SVGAGI. The CDR3 bases are TGTGCCAGCAGTCCTAGCACAGATACGCAGTATTTT. Residues: CASSPSTDTQYF.

V usage is TRBV9 and J usage is TRBJ2-2; no clear D. Germline lookup yields CDR1 SGDLS and CDR2 YYNGEE. The CDR3 sequence is 12 residues long. The V gene lost 3 bases and the J gene lost 6 bases, with 6 bases spanning the gap. CDR3 in amino acids: CASSADAGELFF. DNA of the CDR3: TGTGCCAGCAGCGCCGACGCCGGGGAGCTGTTTTTT.

The chain is built from TRBV7-3 and TRBJ2-1; the match to TRBD2 covers 13 bases. The CDR3 is made up of 16 amino acids. Trimming at V came to 4 bases and at J to 8 bases, leaving 8 bases not matched to a gene. Germline CDR1 reads SGHTA; CDR2 reads FQGTGA. This CDR3 reads CASSSRLAGGVHEQFF. The CDR3 bases are TGTGCCAGCAGCTCGAGACTAGCGGGGGGCGTACATGAGCAGTTCTTC.

The gene calls are TRBV7-9 and TRBJ2-7; the match to TRBD1 covers 7 bases. The CDR3 covers 14 residues. The junction had 4 bases not matched to a gene; V was cut back by 3 bases and J by 2 bases. The germline gives CDR1 SEHNR, CDR2 FQNEAQ (reference sequence). The CDR3 bases are TGTGCCAGCAGCTTTCCGGGACAGACCTACGAGCAGTACTTC. It yields the protein CASSFPGQTYEQYF.

This chain uses TRBV13 with TRBJ1-1; D unclear. V was trimmed by 7 bases and J by 11 bases, leaving 26 bases between them. The germline gives CDR1 PRHDT, CDR2 FYEKMQ (reference sequence). The CDR3 runs to 15 residues. For the CDR3, the DNA is TGTGCCAGCATTAGGAATTTCGGCCCTCGCGAAATGGCTTTCTTT. Amino acid sequence: CASIRNFGPREMAFF. Looking up the rest from reference TRBV13 and TRBJ1-1 gives the full variable domain: AAGVIQSPRHLIKEKRETATLKCYPIPRHDTVYWYQQGPGQDPQFLISFYEKMQSDKGSIPDRFSAQQFSDYHSELNMSSLELGDSALYFCASIRNFGPREMAFFGQGTRLTVV.

The rearrangement links TRBV6-1 to TRBJ2-1; TRBD2 matches 12 bases. The CDR3 length is 14 residues. J lost 7 bases, V lost 10 bases, and 8 bases had no gene match. CDR1 and CDR2 from the germline V gene are MNHNS and SASEGT. This CDR3 reads CATSSGGAQNEQFF. Here the CDR3 DNA reads TGTGCCACCTCTAGCGGGGGGGCCCAGAATGAGCAGTTCTTC.

A few counts support this clone. V and J are TRBV12-5 and TRBJ1-4, with D perhaps TRBD1 (5 bases). The CDR3 loop spans 15 amino acids. CDR1 and CDR2 (germline): LGHNT, FRNRAP. Trimming took off 2 bases at V and 3 bases at J, with 10 bases between the two ends. CDR3 protein: CASGLSQGANEKLFF. In DNA form, the CDR3 reads TGTGCTAGTGGTTTGTCCCAGGGCGCTAATGAAAAACTGTTTTTT.

Points on this clone: With a much larger clone just one base away, this may be a read error. Other DNA sequences in this sample translate to the same CDR3. The chain joins TRBV19 to TRBJ1-5; D is perhaps TRBD1 (5 bases). Germline values: CDR1 LNHDA, CDR2 SQIVND (reference sequence). The CDR3 sequence is 14 residues long. The CDR3 here is CASRRDYSNQPQHF. CDR3 nucleotide sequence: TGTGCCAGTAGAAGGGACTATAGCAATCAGCCTCAGCATTTT.

In its sample, this clone was seen a few times. The chain joins TRBV5-1 to TRBJ1-1, with 9 bases lining up with TRBD1. The CDR3 length is 15 residues. Trimming took 3 bases from V and 5 from J; bases not matched to a gene: 8. Germline V lookup: CDR1 SGHRS, CDR2 YFSETQ. In DNA, the CDR3 is TGCGCCAGCAGCTCCGCGGGACAGGGAGAGACTGAAGCTTTCTTT. It is translated as CASSSAGQGETEAFF.

The chain employs TRBV4-2 and TRBJ2-3; 14 bases line up with TRBD2. Germline V gene sequence: CDR1 LGHNA, CDR2 YNFKEQ. J gave up 0 bases and V 4 bases, and 12 bases lay outside the gene matches. The CDR3 has 20 residues. The CDR3 here is CASSLPGGLAGDMSTDTQYF. In DNA form, the CDR3 reads TGTGCCAGCAGCCTCCCTGGGGGACTAGCGGGGGATATGAGCACAGATACGCAGTATTTT.

DNA for the CDR3: TGCGCCAGCAGCTTGGTTGCCTCTGGGGCCAACGTCCTGACTTTC. The encoded protein is CASSLVASGANVLTF. The chain is built from TRBV5-1 and TRBJ2-6; D unresolved. Trimming stripped 0 bases from V and 0 bases from J, with 4 bases between. Germline loops: CDR1 SGHRS, CDR2 YFSETQ. The CDR3 is 15 residues long.

The V and J genes are TRBV5-1 and TRBJ2-3, with unresolved D. Germline CDR1 SGHRS, CDR2 YFSETQ. CDR3 size: 14 residues. V lost 1 base and J lost 2, with 8 bases in between. CDR3 protein: CASSLNGFTDTQYF. CDR3 nucleotides: TGCGCCAGCAGCTTGAACGGGTTCACAGATACGCAGTATTTT.

This clone was counted once. The V and J genes are TRBV9 and TRBJ1-1; no clear D. Germline V gene data show CDR1 as SGDLS and CDR2 as YYNGEE. The CDR3 sequence is 15 residues long. Trimming took 0 bases from V and 3 from J, leaving 12 bases between them. The CDR3 loop reads CASSVAPLGYTEAFF. In DNA, the CDR3 is TGTGCCAGCAGCGTAGCCCCTCTAGGGTACACTGAAGCTTTCTTT.

The chain has TRBV9 and TRBJ1-2, with D maybe TRBD1 (5 bases). Trimming shortened V by 1 base and J by 7 bases, and 11 bases separated the two germline ends. Germline V gene lookup returns CDR1 SGDLS and CDR2 YYNGEE. The length of the CDR3 is 13 residues. The CDR3 region is CASSVTFGGGYTF. DNA of the CDR3: TGTGCCAGCAGCGTAACATTTGGGGGTGGCTACACCTTC.

J is TRBJ2-1 and V is TRBV29-1, with 7 positions matching TRBD2. Germline CDR1 reads SQVTM; CDR2 reads ANQGSEA. J was trimmed by 9 bases and V by 7 bases; bases with no gene match: 12. This CDR3 is built from 13 residues. CDR3 nucleotides: TGCAGCGGCAGAGAGCTAGCGGACGGTGAGCAGTTCTTC. It encodes CSGRELADGEQFF.

This clone ranks as medium-sized. The rearrangement uses TRBV25-1 and TRBJ1-1, with D perhaps TRBD1 (6 bases). The CDR3 contains 14 residues. Germline CDR1 reads MGHDK; CDR2 reads SYGVNS. The V and J ends lost 5 bases and 2 bases respectively, with 12 bases between them. CDR3 amino acids: CASSTDRLNTEAFF. CDR3 nucleotide sequence: TGTGCCAGCAGTACCGACAGGCTAAACACTGAAGCTTTCTTT.

J is TRBJ2-1 and V is TRBV27; possibly TRBD2 for D (7 bases). The CDR3 contains 16 residues. Looked up from germline, CDR1 is MNHEY and CDR2 is SMNVEV (reference sequence). The germline V and J ends were trimmed by 8 bases and 1 base, with 18 bases remaining between them. The chain's CDR3 is CASVPSGGQSYNEQFF. In nucleotides, the CDR3 is TGTGCCAGCGTGCCCTCCGGGGGGCAGTCCTACAATGAGCAGTTCTTC.

The chain has TRBV6-5 and TRBJ2-1; 10 nucleotides match TRBD2. CDR1 MNHEY and CDR2 SVGAGI come from the germline V gene. V shed 4 bases, J shed 7 bases, and the junction held 7 bases outside the gene matches. The CDR3 runs 15 residues. CDR3 DNA: TGTGCCAGCAGTTCTCTGGGACTAGCGAGGAATGAGCAGTTCTTC. This sequence encodes CASSSLGLARNEQFF.

The chain couples TRBV15 to TRBJ1-4, with D perhaps matching TRBD1 (6 bases). V was clipped by 1 base and J by 3 bases, with 15 bases between them. Germline values: CDR1 LNHNV, CDR2 YYDKDF (reference sequence). This CDR3 has 17 residues. In DNA, the CDR3 is TGTGCCACCAGCAGAGGAGGGGGGGAGGTGGCTAATGAAAAACTGTTTTTT. It translates to CATSRGGGEVANEKLFF.

This clone is medium-sized (0.01 to 0.1%) within its sample. The chain couples TRBV2 to TRBJ1-1, with a weak D call TRBD1 (5 bases). This CDR3 comprises 12 residues. Germline V CDR1 and CDR2: SNHLY, FYNNEI. V dropped 5 bases and J dropped 8 bases, with 12 bases sitting between them. In nucleotides, the CDR3 is TGTGCCAGCAGTTGGGGGGGAGGAGAAGCTTTCTTT. Amino acid sequence: CASSWGGGEAFF. Full variable domain (rest looked up from reference TRBV2 and TRBJ1-1): EPEVTQTPSHQVTQMGQEVILRCVPISNHLYFYWYRQILGQKVEFLVSFYNNEISEKSEIFDDQFSVERPDGSNFTLKIRSTKLEDSAMYFCASSWGGGEAFFGQGTRLTVV.

In its sample, this clone is medium-sized. The V and J genes are TRBV4-2 and TRBJ2-7, with D unresolved. The CDR3 contains 14 residues. Germline CDR1 LGHNA, CDR2 YNFKEQ. The V and J ends lost 1 base and 2 bases respectively, with 9 bases between them. The DNA of the CDR3 is TGTGCCAGCAGCCAAGCCACAGCCGCCTACGAGCAGTACTTC. Translated: CASSQATAAYEQYF.